The 27 T cell receptor beta chains given below trace back to one sample, sequenced in a study of blood T cell repertoires in COVID-19. TCRdb's copy holds only in-frame clones and misses some; the assay was immunoSEQ multiplex PCR. The table lists about 87,000 clones, approximately 89% of them singletons. Sample: peripheral blood. The receptors here all came from an elderly woman with active COVID-19.

The V call is TRBV6-5, the J call TRBJ2-1; D is unclear. The CDR3 is 13 amino acids. Between the trimmed V and J ends, which lost 6 bases and 1 base, there was a span of 7 bases. CDR1 and CDR2 (germline): MNHEY, SVGAGI. In nucleotides, the CDR3 is TGTGCCAGCAGGTCTAGGTCCTACAATGAGCAGTTCTTC. It translates to CASRSRSYNEQFF.

The chain joins TRBV5-1 to TRBJ2-2, with TRBD1 matching 7 bases. From germline, CDR1 is SGHRS and CDR2 YFSETQ. The CDR3 contains 15 residues. V shed 4 bases, J shed 2 bases, and the junction held 5 bases outside the gene matches. CDR3 coding DNA: TGCGCCAGCAGCCCCTGGACAGGCAACACCGGGGAGCTGTTTTTT. Protein product: CASSPWTGNTGELFF. The complete variable domain, with remaining parts taken from reference TRBV5-1 and TRBJ2-2, reads KAGVTQTPRYLIKTRGQQVTLSCSPISGHRSVSWYQQTPGQGLQFLFEYFSETQRNKGNFPGRFSGRQFSNSRSEMNVSTLELGDSALYLCASSPWTGNTGELFFGEGSRLTVL.

The genes are TRBV4-2 and TRBJ2-1; 8 bases line up with TRBD1. The CDR3 runs to 16 residues. The germline CDR1 and CDR2 sequences are LGHNA and YNFKEQ. The V segment lost 1 base and the J segment 7 bases; nucleotides outside the gene matches: 9. The CDR3 nucleotides read TGTGCCAGCAGCCAAGGGACAGGGCCTAGGGGGAATGAGCAGTTCTTC. Translated, it gives CASSQGTGPRGNEQFF.

CDR3 region: CASSFARGDEQYF. As DNA, the CDR3 is TGTGCCAGCAGCTTTGCGCGGGGCGACGAGCAGTACTTC. This rearrangement joins TRBV11-2 to TRBJ2-7; a weak D match, TRBD2 (6 bases). This CDR3 comprises 13 residues. The germline gives CDR1 SGHAT, CDR2 FQNNGV. V dropped 3 bases and J dropped 5 bases, with 11 bases sitting between them.

About this clone: The same CDR3 arises from other DNA sequences in this sample as well. This chain links TRBV27 with TRBJ2-7; 8 bases fit TRBD1. J gave up 2 bases and V 5 bases, and 5 bases lay outside the gene matches. CDR3 size: 14 residues. From germline, CDR1 is MNHEY and CDR2 SMNVEV (reference sequence). Here the CDR3 DNA reads TGTGCCAGCAGTACAGGACAGGGCACCTACGAGCAGTACTTC. This sequence encodes CASSTGQGTYEQYF.

The gene calls are TRBV27 and TRBJ2-1, with a tentative D call TRBD2 (6 bases). V was trimmed by 1 base and J by 10 bases, leaving 14 bases between them. The CDR3 contains 14 residues. Germline V lookup: CDR1 MNHEY, CDR2 SMNVEV (reference sequence). For the CDR3, the DNA is TGTGCCAGCAGTTTATTGGAGGGAGGACCCGAGCAGTTCTTC. It yields the protein CASSLLEGGPEQFF.

V gene TRBV7-6 combines with J gene TRBJ1-1; 7 bases are shared with TRBD1. The CDR3 runs 14 residues. Germline CDR1 SGHVS, CDR2 FNYEAQ. V gave up 5 bases and J gave up 5 bases; unmatched junction bases: 8. Here the CDR3 DNA reads TGTGCCAGCAGCCCCCGACAGGGTCGGACTGAAGCTTTCTTT. This sequence encodes CASSPRQGRTEAFF.

The gene calls are TRBV11-2 and TRBJ2-3; TRBD1 agrees at 8 bases. Trimming cost V 0 bases and J 5 bases; bases outside gene matches: 13. This CDR3 is built from 18 residues. CDR1 and CDR2 (germline): SGHAT, FQNNGV. The CDR3, as DNA: TGTGCCAGCAGCTTAGAAGCGTCGATGGGACAGGAATTAGATACGCAGTATTTT. It codes for CASSLEASMGQELDTQYF. Together with reference TRBV11-2 and TRBJ2-3, the CDR3 gives the full variable domain: EAGVAQSPRYKIIEKRQSVAFWCNPISGHATLYWYQQILGQGPKLLIQFQNNGVVDDSQLPKDRFSAERLKGVDSTLKIQPAKLEDSAVYLCASSLEASMGQELDTQYFGPGTRLTVL.

V and J are TRBV5-1 and TRBJ2-1; D might be TRBD1 (5 bases). Trimming removed 7 bases at V and 5 bases at J, with 13 bases between. Germline-derived CDR1 and CDR2 are SGHRS and YFSETQ. This CDR3 contains 13 residues. The CDR3 DNA follows: TGCGCCAGCTTTACAGGAATCCACAATGAGCAGTTCTTC. This codes for CASFTGIHNEQFF.

V gene TRBV28 combines with J gene TRBJ1-2, with 9 nucleotides matching TRBD1. The germline CDR1 and CDR2 sequences are MDHEN and SYDVKM. V shed 6 bases, J shed 0 bases, and the junction held 5 bases outside the gene matches. This CDR3 region has 15 residues. This chain's CDR3 is CASRPRDRANYGYTF. In DNA form, the CDR3 reads TGTGCCAGCAGGCCCCGGGACAGGGCTAACTATGGCTACACCTTC.

The V call is TRBV11-2, the J call TRBJ2-3; 12 nucleotides line up with TRBD2. The CDR3 totals 17 residues. Germline trimming cut 1 base from V and 5 bases from J; bases unmatched to any gene: 7. Germline assignment: CDR1 SGHAT and CDR2 FQNNGV. The CDR3 DNA follows: TGTGCCAGCAGCTTAGTTGCTAGCGGGAGGGCGGGAGATACGCAGTATTTT. Protein product: CASSLVASGRAGDTQYF.

This chain connects TRBV10-2 to TRBJ2-4, with D unresolved. Germline CDR1 and CDR2: WSHSY and SAAADI. This CDR3 has 12 residues. The ends were cut back, 3 bases at V and 5 bases at J, with 5 bases in the middle. The CDR3 region has the DNA TGCGCCAGCAGTGACCCCGAAAACATTCAGTACTTC. Residues: CASSDPENIQYF.

The V gene is TRBV12-1, the J gene TRBJ1-5. TRBV12-1 is given as a pseudogene. The CDR3 totals 15 residues. CDR3 amino acids: CASSCRTGKLEPQHF. The CDR3 DNA is TGTGCCAGCAGCTGCCGGACGGGGAAACTGGAGCCCCAGCATTTT.

V usage is TRBV6-5 and J usage is TRBJ1-1; D unclear. Trimming cost V 10 bases and J 6 bases, with 12 bases left between them. Germline CDR1 reads MNHEY; CDR2 reads SVGAGI. This CDR3 is built from 11 residues. CDR3 nucleotides: TGTGCCACCCCCCGGGGAGCTGAAGCTTTCTTT. It encodes CATPRGAEAFF.

The chain links TRBV7-2 to TRBJ1-2, with 7 nucleotides matching TRBD1. Looked up from germline, CDR1 is SGHTA and CDR2 is FQGNSA. V shed 7 bases and J 6 bases; nucleotides not matched to a gene: 11. This CDR3 comprises 14 residues. CDR3 DNA: TGTGCCAGCATCCTAGGGGGCGCCCCCAATGGCTACACCTTC. It is translated as CASILGGAPNGYTF.

The chain recombines TRBV2 with TRBJ1-2; 11 bases are shared with TRBD1. Germline loops: CDR1 SNHLY, CDR2 FYNNEI. V dropped 0 bases and J dropped 8; count of bases not matched to a gene: 8. The CDR3 sequence is 16 residues long. CDR3 region: CASSEARDRGFRGYTF. CDR3 bases: TGTGCCAGCAGTGAAGCGCGGGACAGGGGGTTTCGAGGCTACACCTTC.

This chain connects TRBV5-6 to TRBJ2-1, with 11 bases lining up with TRBD2. The CDR3 is 18 residues long. The junction had 14 bases not matched to a gene; V was cut back by 3 bases and J by 6 bases. CDR1 is SGHDT, CDR2 YYEEEE, per germline. In DNA form, the CDR3 reads TGTGCCAGCAGCTCCCACCTTGGGGTAGCGGGAGGGATCAATGAGCAGTTCTTC. This sequence encodes CASSSHLGVAGGINEQFF.

CDR3 residues: CATSDPGSGDSPLHF. As DNA, the CDR3 is TGTGCCACCAGTGATCCCGGGTCCGGGGATTCACCCCTCCACTTT. This rearrangement joins TRBV24-1 to TRBJ1-6; D is uncertain. The CDR3 length is 15 residues. Germline assignment: CDR1 KGHDR and CDR2 SFDVKD. V gave up 3 bases and J gave up 8 bases, with 13 bases separating them.

The chain employs TRBV4-3 and TRBJ2-7; 13 bases align to TRBD2. Germline CDR1 reads LGHNA; CDR2 reads YSLEER. After removal of 4 bases from V and 2 bases from J, the junction contained 5 bases not matched to a gene. The CDR3 has 16 amino acids. The CDR3 spells CASSLGLAGAPYEQYF. The CDR3, as DNA: TGCGCCAGCAGCCTAGGACTAGCGGGAGCCCCCTACGAGCAGTACTTC.

The J gene is TRBJ2-7, the V gene TRBV27, with 9 bases matching TRBD1. After removal of 6 bases from V and 2 bases from J, the junction contained 5 bases not matched to a gene. Germline V lookup: CDR1 MNHEY, CDR2 SMNVEV (reference sequence). The CDR3 has 14 residues. CDR3 coding DNA: TGTGCCAGCAGCGGACAGGGGCGAGCCTACGAGCAGTACTTC. This translates into CASSGQGRAYEQYF.

The J gene is TRBJ2-2, the V gene TRBV10-3, with 10 bases identical to TRBD2. Looked up from germline, CDR1 is ENHRY and CDR2 is SYGVKD. V shed 0 bases and J 6 bases; nucleotides not matched to a gene: 4. The CDR3 is 16 residues long. The CDR3 nucleotides are TGTGCCATCAGTGAGTCAGTGCTAGCGGGAGCCGGGGAGCTGTTTTTT. It specifies CAISESVLAGAGELFF.

The rearrangement joins TRBV5-5 to TRBJ2-7, with 9 positions matching TRBD1. V was clipped by 5 bases and J by 3 bases; unmatched bases: 12. The CDR3 loop spans 16 amino acids. Germline-derived CDR1 and CDR2 are SGHKS and YYEKEE (reference sequence). CDR3 bases: TGTGCCAGCAGTCCCCTATTCGGGACAGGGTACTACGAGCAGTACTTC. This gives the protein CASSPLFGTGYYEQYF.

This chain uses TRBV6-2 or TRBV6-3 with TRBJ2-7; TRBD2 matches 11 bases. V shed 5 bases, J shed 6 bases, and the junction held 9 bases outside the gene matches. Germline V lookup: CDR1 MNHEY, CDR2 SVGEGT. This CDR3 has 15 residues. The CDR3, as DNA: TGTGCCAGCAGTCGCCGACTAGCGGGGAATCGCGAGCAGTACTTC. Its translation is CASSRRLAGNREQYF.

The chain recombines TRBV7-8 with TRBJ2-7, with D hard to call. CDR3 size: 13 residues. Germline CDR1 SGHVS, CDR2 FQNEAQ. Trimming removed 1 base from V and 6 bases from J, with 10 bases in between. CDR3 DNA sequence: TGTGCCAGCAGCTTAGGATACACAGTCGAGCAGTACTTC. Translating it yields CASSLGYTVEQYF.

The chain carries TRBV19 and TRBJ2-1, with D perhaps matching TRBD1 (5 bases). Between the trimmed V and J ends, which lost 11 bases and 6 bases, there was a span of 26 bases. From germline, CDR1 is LNHDA and CDR2 SQIVND (reference sequence). The CDR3 totals 16 residues. CDR3 sequence (DNA): TGTGCCGTCTCCTTTCTCTGGACACGGAAGGGCAATGAGCAGTTCTTC. Translation gives CAVSFLWTRKGNEQFF. The variable domain in full, completed from reference TRBV19 and TRBJ2-1, reads DGGITQSPKYLFRKEGQNVTLSCEQNLNHDAMYWYRQDPGQGLRLIYYSQIVNDFQKGDIAEGYSVSREKKESFPLTVTSAQKNPTAFYLCAVSFLWTRKGNEQFFGPGTRLTVL.

The chain recombines TRBV11-2 with TRBJ2-5; D is ambiguous. The CDR3 spans 12 residues. From germline, CDR1 is SGHAT and CDR2 FQNNGV. V was cut by 5 bases and J by 2 bases, with 6 bases left in between. The CDR3 DNA reads TGTGCCAGCAGCAGCAAACAAGAGACCCAGTACTTC. It yields the protein CASSSKQETQYF.

The chain employs TRBV5-1 and TRBJ2-3, with 7 bases lining up with TRBD2. The germline V gene has CDR1 SGHRS and CDR2 YFSETQ. The CDR3 spans 15 residues. Unmatched junction bases numbered 5, after V lost 2 bases and J lost 2 bases. The CDR3 protein is CASSFSGTITDTQYF. The CDR3 DNA sequence: TGCGCCAGCAGCTTCTCCGGGACTATCACAGATACGCAGTATTTT.